The clone carrying this T cell receptor (beta chain) has a count of ten or more. TCRdb analysed the RT-PCR reads with MiXCR anew, one entry per CDR3 protein. The sample records around 700,000 distinct CDR3 sequences, approximately 15% being singletons. Germline CDR1 SEHNR, CDR2 FQNEAQ (reference sequence). The CDR3 loop spans 13 amino acids. Unmatched junction bases numbered 2, after V lost 2 bases and J lost 6 bases. The receptor was isolated from a female donor in good health, serving as a healthy control. The chain is built from TRBV7-9 and TRBJ1-1; 8 positions agree with TRBD1. Specimen: memory CD4+ T cells from blood. CDR3 DNA sequence: TGTGCCAGCAGCTTATTGACAGGGGCTGAAGCTTTCTTT. The encoded protein is CASSLLTGAEAFF.